The TCR beta chain described here comes from a study of blood T cell repertoires in COVID-19. About the study: Samples of COVID-19 (acute and convalescent) were obtained from the United States, Italy and Spain. PBMCs, B-cell-depleted T cells, or T cells provided the cDNA or gDNA that made up the material.

Methods used by the authors: Quantification of nucleated cells was approximated via reference gene primer amplification. Only in-frame clones appear in the TCRdb table, and some are missing; sequencing was by immunoSEQ multiplex PCR. D and trimming were read from the DNA, whereas the V and J calls and clone size are those reported in that table. Here the sample spans 15,000 to 20,000 clones, about 88% being singletons. Germline-derived CDR1 and CDR2 are MNHEY and SMNVEV (reference sequence). The CDR3 length is 14 residues. V was pared by 6 bases and J by 8 bases, with 19 bases between. Input material: peripheral blood. The sequence was obtained from a man aged 40-55 years with active COVID-19. The genes are TRBV27 and TRBJ1-2, with a weak D call TRBD1 (5 bases). This CDR3 is CASSYFGAAGGYTF. CDR3 sequence (DNA): TGTGCCAGCAGCTACTTCGGGGCAGCGGGGGGCTACACCTTC.